A selection of T cell receptor beta chains follows, all from one sample in a study of cytomegalovirus exposure and HLA in healthy donors. Here immunoSEQ multiplex PCR was the method, and the copy in TCRdb shows in-frame clones only, minus some. The data contain some 120,000 clones, 89% of them singletons. Sequencing was carried out using PBMCs. The receptors here all came from a woman younger than 35 in good health and CMV-seronegative. Both conserved end residues are part of each CDR3. Each record gives: J gene, V gene, D gene, CDR3 protein. A D gene is named only where the DNA matches it firmly.

TRBJ2-2,TRBV7-9,-,CASSSLKLFGELFF
TRBJ2-5,TRBV27,-,CASSLRPVGSVMRSQYF
TRBJ2-5,TRBV27,-,CASGGTANQETQYF
TRBJ1-2,TRBV6-4,-,CASSAKGGRDYGYTF
TRBJ2-2,TRBV1,-,CTSRHRGHRITGELFF
TRBJ2-7,TRBV10-2,TRBD1,CASRRDRGEEQYF
TRBJ1-2,TRBV2,-,CASTEGGVTNYGYTF
TRBJ2-1,TRBV6-5,-,CASRHDGFNEQFF
TRBJ2-3,TRBV5-4,TRBD2,CASSFTTSGVSTDTQYF
TRBJ1-5,TRBV10-3,TRBD1,CAIRDDRVNQPQHF
TRBJ1-5,TRBV7-8,-,CASSFQQGTYSNQPQHF
TRBJ1-1,TRBV27,-,CASSPGSTSTEAFF
TRBJ1-4,TRBV2,-,CASRRLATNEKLFF
TRBJ2-1,TRBV4-1,-,CASSQETTRGHNEQFF
TRBJ1-1,TRBV28,-,CASSLSGREAEAFF
TRBJ1-5,TRBV4-1,TRBD1,CASSPNTGADQPQHF
TRBJ2-2,TRBV18,-,CASSQVGVNTGELFF
TRBJ1-4,TRBV5-1,-,CASSLGSYSANEKLFF
TRBJ1-2,TRBV7-8,-,CASTPEGGLGYGYTF
TRBJ2-7,TRBV28,-,CASSSNHEQYF
TRBJ2-1,TRBV6-4,TRBD2,CASSDGLAAVNEQFF
TRBJ2-1,TRBV18,-,CASSLRSRDNEQFF
TRBJ2-3,TRBV10-3,TRBD1,CATSTGVSDTQYF
TRBJ2-3,TRBV9,TRBD2,CASSEGLLDTDTQYF
TRBJ2-2,TRBV2,TRBD2,CASSELASGNTGELFF